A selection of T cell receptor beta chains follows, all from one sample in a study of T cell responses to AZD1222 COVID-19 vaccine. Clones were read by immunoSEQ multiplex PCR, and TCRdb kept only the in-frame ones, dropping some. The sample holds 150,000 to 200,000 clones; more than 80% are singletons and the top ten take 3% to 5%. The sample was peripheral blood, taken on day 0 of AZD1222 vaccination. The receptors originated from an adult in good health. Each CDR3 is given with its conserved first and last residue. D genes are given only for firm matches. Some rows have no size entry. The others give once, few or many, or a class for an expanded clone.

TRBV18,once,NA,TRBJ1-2,TGTGCCAGCTCACCCTTATTACAGGGAGGATCTAACTATGGCTACACCTTC,CASSPLLQGGSNYGYTF
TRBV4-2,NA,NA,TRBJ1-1,TGTGCCAGCAGCCAAGATGGGAAAACTTTTTTCGGCACTGAAGCTTTCTTT,CASSQDGKTFFGTEAFF
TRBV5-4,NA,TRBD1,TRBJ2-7,TGTGCCAGCAGCTCCGGGACAGGGGGCTCCTACGAGCAGTACTTC,CASSSGTGGSYEQYF
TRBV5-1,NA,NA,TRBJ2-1,TGCGCCAGCAGCTTGGTTGCGGGCAGCTCCTACAATGAGCAGTTCTTC,CASSLVAGSSYNEQFF
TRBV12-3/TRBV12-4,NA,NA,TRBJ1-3,TGTGCCAGCAGTTTAAACGGAAACACCATATATTTT,CASSLNGNTIYF
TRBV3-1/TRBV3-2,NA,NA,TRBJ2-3,TGTGCCAGCAGCCCTGGGCCCCGGTTAGATACGCAGTATTTT,CASSPGPRLDTQYF
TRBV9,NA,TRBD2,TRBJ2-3,TGTGCCAGCAGCGAACGACTAGCGGGATTCGGGGATACGCAGTATTTT,CASSERLAGFGDTQYF
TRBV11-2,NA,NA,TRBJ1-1,TGTGCCAGCAGCTTAGGGGGCATCACTGAAGCTTTCTTT,CASSLGGITEAFF
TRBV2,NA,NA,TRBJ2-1,TGTGCCAGCTTTCGGGGGGCCAGGGAGCAGTTCTTC,CASFRGAREQFF
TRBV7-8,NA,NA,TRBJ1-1,TGTGCCAGCAGCCCCCTTCGGATGAACACTGAAGCTTTCTTT,CASSPLRMNTEAFF
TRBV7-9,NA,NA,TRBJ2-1,TGTGCCAGCAGCTCCGCTGGGGGTATTCTCTCCTACAATGAGCAGTTCTTC,CASSSAGGILSYNEQFF
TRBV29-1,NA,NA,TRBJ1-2,TGCAGCGTTGACAGGGACGAAGATGGCTACACCTTC,CSVDRDEDGYTF
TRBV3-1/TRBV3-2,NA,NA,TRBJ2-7,TGTGCCAGCAGCCAAGAGTGGACCTACGAGCAGTACTTC,CASSQEWTYEQYF